A selection of T cell receptor beta chains follows, all from one sample in a study of T cell clones after liver transplantation. Assay: immunoSEQ multiplex PCR; the TCRdb copy retains only in-frame clones and omits some. The profile shows 45,000 or so clones, 86% of them singletons. The sequenced sample was CD4+ T cells from blood, obtained 24 months after liver transplant. The receptors stem from a human patient who received a liver transplant. A subset of T cells may come from the graft donor. CDR3s include the opening cysteine and the closing phenylalanine or tryptophan. Each record gives: J gene, clone size, V gene, D gene, CDR3 protein, CDR3 DNA. D genes are given only for firm matches. Not all rows give a size; the values are once, few, many and, for expanded clones, a class.

>TRBJ1-3|few|TRBV9|TRBD1
CASSAQGGASGNTIYF
TGTGCCAGCAGCGCCCAGGGGGGTGCCTCTGGAAACACCATATATTTT
>TRBJ2-5|.|TRBV6-6|.
CASSRDWGETQYF
TGTGCCAGCAGTCGGGACTGGGGAGAGACCCAGTACTTC
>TRBJ1-2|few|TRBV5-1|.
CASSFVARGNYGYTF
TGCGCCAGCAGCTTTGTGGCTAGGGGAAACTATGGCTACACCTTC
>TRBJ2-3|.|TRBV15|TRBD2
CATSREASGRYTDTQYF
TGTGCCACCAGCAGAGAGGCTAGCGGGAGGTACACAGATACGCAGTATTTT
>TRBJ2-1|.|TRBV19|TRBD1
CASSKTGAASYNEQFF
TGTGCCAGTAGTAAGACAGGGGCCGCATCCTACAATGAGCAGTTCTTC
>TRBJ2-7|.|TRBV2|.
CASSEARHEQYF
TGTGCCAGCAGTGAAGCGCGTCACGAGCAGTACTTC
>TRBJ2-7|.|TRBV5-1|.
CASSLTGNEQYF
TGCGCCAGCAGCTTAACAGGGAATGAGCAGTACTTC
>TRBJ1-4|.|TRBV28|.
CASSSPPGVGRRGLFF
TGTGCCAGCAGCTCCCCCCCAGGGGTTGGGAGAAGGGGACTGTTTTTT
>TRBJ2-4|.|TRBV28|.
CASSSDTGQLAKNIQYF
TGTGCCAGCAGTTCCGATACAGGACAGTTGGCCAAAAACATTCAGTACTTC
>TRBJ2-5|.|TRBV7-2|TRBD2
CASSLVRASGGKETQYF
TGTGCCAGCAGCTTAGTTAGGGCTAGCGGGGGGAAAGAGACCCAGTACTTC
>TRBJ2-3|.|TRBV7-2|TRBD2
CASSLGGLAGAGDTQYF
TGTGCCAGCAGCTTAGGGGGACTAGCGGGGGCAGGAGATACGCAGTATTTT
>TRBJ1-2|few|TRBV29-1|.
CSVRQSNYGYTF
TGCAGCGTTCGACAGAGCAACTATGGCTACACCTTC
>TRBJ2-7|.|TRBV9|.
CASSVQGAPSNEQYF
TGTGCCAGCAGCGTTCAGGGAGCCCCGTCGAACGAGCAGTACTTC
>TRBJ2-7|.|TRBV5-5|.
CASSLLGSSYEQYF
TGTGCCAGCAGCTTGCTAGGGTCCTCCTACGAGCAGTACTTC
>TRBJ2-5|.|TRBV4-1|.
CASSSGSRVEETQYF
TGCGCCAGCAGCTCCGGAAGCAGGGTAGAAGAGACCCAGTACTTC
>TRBJ2-5|few|TRBV2|.
CASNVQGKTQYF
TGTGCCAGCAACGTGCAGGGGAAGACCCAGTACTTC
>TRBJ1-1|once|TRBV14|.
CASSQEWGTEAFF
TGTGCCAGCAGCCAAGAATGGGGCACTGAAGCTTTCTTT
>TRBJ1-5|.|TRBV18|TRBD1
CASSPGQDSNQPQHF
TGTGCCAGCTCACCGGGACAGGATAGCAATCAGCCCCAGCATTTT
>TRBJ2-1|.|TRBV6-4|.
CASSDSSGINEQFF
TGTGCCAGCAGTGACTCTTCAGGGATCAATGAGCAGTTCTTC
>TRBJ1-4|.|TRBV19|TRBD1
CASSPSRSGQGGEKLFF
TGTGCCAGTAGTCCCTCCCGGAGTGGACAGGGAGGTGAAAAACTGTTTTTT
>TRBJ2-7|few|TRBV28|TRBD2
CASSPGRAYEQYF
TGTGCCAGCAGTCCGGGGAGGGCCTACGAGCAGTACTTC
>TRBJ2-1|.|TRBV10-1|TRBD2
CASSRTSGQFYEQFF
TGCGCCAGCAGCCGGACTAGCGGGCAGTTTTATGAGCAGTTCTTC
>TRBJ2-1|once|TRBV5-1|TRBD2
CASSSGLAVVGQFF
TGCGCCAGCAGCTCGGGACTAGCTGTCGTGGGGCAGTTCTTC
>TRBJ1-1|once|TRBV5-4|.
CASSLVGMNTEAFF
TGTGCCAGCAGCTTGGTCGGGATGAACACTGAAGCTTTCTTT
>TRBJ2-6|once|TRBV18|.
CASSPLPISGANVLTF
TGTGCCAGCTCACCACTCCCAATATCTGGGGCCAACGTCCTGACTTTC
>TRBJ1-3|.|TRBV7-7|.
CAVIPLSGNTIYF
TGTGCCGTGATCCCCCTAAGTGGAAACACCATATATTTT
>TRBJ2-7|.|TRBV4-2|TRBD2
CASSQDLTSGTVEQYF
TGTGCCAGCAGCCAAGATCTGACTAGCGGGACGGTCGAGCAGTACTTC
>TRBJ1-2|.|TRBV20-1|.
CSSKGDYGYTF
TGCAGTTCAAAGGGTGACTATGGCTACACCTTC